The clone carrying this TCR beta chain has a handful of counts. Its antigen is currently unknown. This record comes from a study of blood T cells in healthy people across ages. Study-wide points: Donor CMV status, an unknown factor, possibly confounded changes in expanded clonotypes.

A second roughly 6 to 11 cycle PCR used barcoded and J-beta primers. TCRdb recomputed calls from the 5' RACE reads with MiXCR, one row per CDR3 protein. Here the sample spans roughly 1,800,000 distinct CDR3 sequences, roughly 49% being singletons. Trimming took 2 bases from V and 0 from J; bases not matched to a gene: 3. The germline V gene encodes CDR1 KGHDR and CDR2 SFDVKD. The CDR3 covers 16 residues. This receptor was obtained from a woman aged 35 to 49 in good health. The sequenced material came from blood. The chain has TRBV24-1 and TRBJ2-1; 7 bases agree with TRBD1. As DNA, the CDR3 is TGTGCCACCAGTGATTATCAGGGGGACTCCTACAATGAGCAGTTCTTC. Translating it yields CATSDYQGDSYNEQFF.